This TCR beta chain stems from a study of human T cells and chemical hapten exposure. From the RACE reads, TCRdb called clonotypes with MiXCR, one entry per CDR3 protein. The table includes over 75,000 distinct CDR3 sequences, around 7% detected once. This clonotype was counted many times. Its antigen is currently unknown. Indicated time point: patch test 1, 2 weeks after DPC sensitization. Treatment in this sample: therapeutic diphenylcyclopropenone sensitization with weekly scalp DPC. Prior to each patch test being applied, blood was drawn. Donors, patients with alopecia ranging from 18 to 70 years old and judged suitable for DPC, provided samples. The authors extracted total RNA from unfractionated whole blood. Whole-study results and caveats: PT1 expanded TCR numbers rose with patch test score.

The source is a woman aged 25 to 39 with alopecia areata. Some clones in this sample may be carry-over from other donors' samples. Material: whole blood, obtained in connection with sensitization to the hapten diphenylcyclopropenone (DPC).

CDR3 sequence reads: CASSAAGLLMGEQYF. Here the CDR3 DNA reads TGCGCCAGCAGTGCCGCCGGGCTTCTCATGGGAGAGCAGTACTTC. The chain combines TRBV10-1 with TRBJ2-7; D not certain. The V end lost 4 bases, the J end lost 7 bases, and 20 bases lay between the germline ends. The length of the CDR3 is 15 residues. In germline, CDR1 is WNHNN, CDR2 SYGVQD (reference sequence).